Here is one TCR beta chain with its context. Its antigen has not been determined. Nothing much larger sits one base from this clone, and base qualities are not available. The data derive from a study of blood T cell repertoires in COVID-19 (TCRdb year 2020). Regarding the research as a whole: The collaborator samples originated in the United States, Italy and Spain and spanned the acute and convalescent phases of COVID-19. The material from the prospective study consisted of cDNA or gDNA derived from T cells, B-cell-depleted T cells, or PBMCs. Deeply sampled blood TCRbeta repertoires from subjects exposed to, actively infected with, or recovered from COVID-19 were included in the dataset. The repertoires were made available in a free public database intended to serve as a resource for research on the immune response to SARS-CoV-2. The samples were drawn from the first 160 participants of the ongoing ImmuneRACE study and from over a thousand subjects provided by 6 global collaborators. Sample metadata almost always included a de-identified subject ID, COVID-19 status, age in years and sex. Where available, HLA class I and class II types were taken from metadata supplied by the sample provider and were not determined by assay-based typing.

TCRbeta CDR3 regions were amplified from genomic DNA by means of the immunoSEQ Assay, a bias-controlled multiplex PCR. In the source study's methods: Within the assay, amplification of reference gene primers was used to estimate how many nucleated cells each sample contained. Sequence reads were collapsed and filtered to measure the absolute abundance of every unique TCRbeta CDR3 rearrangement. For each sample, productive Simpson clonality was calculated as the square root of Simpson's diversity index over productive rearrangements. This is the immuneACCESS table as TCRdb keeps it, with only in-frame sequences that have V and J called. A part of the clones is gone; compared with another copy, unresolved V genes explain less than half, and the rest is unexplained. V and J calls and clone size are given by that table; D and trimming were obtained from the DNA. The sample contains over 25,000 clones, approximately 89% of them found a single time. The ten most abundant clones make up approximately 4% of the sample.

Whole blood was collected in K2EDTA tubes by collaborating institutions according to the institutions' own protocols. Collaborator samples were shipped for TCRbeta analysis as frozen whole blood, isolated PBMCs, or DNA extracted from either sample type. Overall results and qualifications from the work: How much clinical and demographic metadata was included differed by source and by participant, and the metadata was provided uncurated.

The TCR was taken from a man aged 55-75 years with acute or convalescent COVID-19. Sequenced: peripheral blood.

The nucleotides read TGTGCCAGCAGCCTTCCCGGGACTACGAATGAGCAGTTCTTC. Its translation reads: CASSLPGTTNEQFF. The sequence links TRBV5-4 to TRBJ2-1; a stretch of 7 junction bases matches TRBD2. From cysteine to phenylalanine, the CDR3 is 14 amino acids long. Only the CDR3 portion is preserved as DNA: 42 bases, with reading frame beginning at the first base. The germline V and J ends show losses of 4 bases and 7 bases respectively, and no gene match explains 8 bases of the junction. Reading the germline V gene (reference sequence) gives CDR1 SGHNT and CDR2 YYREEE. The variable domain in full, with residues beyond the CDR3 obtained from the reference TRBV5-4 and TRBJ2-1 genes, is ETGVTQSPTHLIKTRGQQVTLRCSSQSGHNTVSWYQQALGQGPQFIFQYYREEENGRGNFPPRFSGLQFPNYSSELNVNALELDDSALYLCASSLPGTTNEQFFGPGTRLTVL.